This TCR beta chain was captured by sequencing in a study of early T cells in non-severe SARS-CoV-2 infection. The CDR3 spans 17 residues. Trimming left V 2 bases short and J 0 bases short, with 16 bases between. The V gene's germline CDR1 is KGHSH and CDR2 LQKENI. This clonotype turned up a few times. Unique molecular identifier tags were affixed to discrete cDNA molecules. TCRdb redid the calling of the 5' RACE reads with MiXCR, one entry per CDR3 protein. The table lists about 25,000 distinct CDR3 sequences, about 4% of them singletons. The rearrangement uses TRBV18 and TRBJ1-1; unclear D gene. The sample comprised whole blood. The receptor's source is an adult who was a healthcare worker with PCR-confirmed SARS-CoV-2 infection or an uninfected control (not recorded which). The CDR3 loop reads CASSPFRLTLMNTEAFF. CDR3 bases: TGTGCCAGCTCACCATTCAGACTAACCCTGATGAACACTGAAGCTTTCTTT.